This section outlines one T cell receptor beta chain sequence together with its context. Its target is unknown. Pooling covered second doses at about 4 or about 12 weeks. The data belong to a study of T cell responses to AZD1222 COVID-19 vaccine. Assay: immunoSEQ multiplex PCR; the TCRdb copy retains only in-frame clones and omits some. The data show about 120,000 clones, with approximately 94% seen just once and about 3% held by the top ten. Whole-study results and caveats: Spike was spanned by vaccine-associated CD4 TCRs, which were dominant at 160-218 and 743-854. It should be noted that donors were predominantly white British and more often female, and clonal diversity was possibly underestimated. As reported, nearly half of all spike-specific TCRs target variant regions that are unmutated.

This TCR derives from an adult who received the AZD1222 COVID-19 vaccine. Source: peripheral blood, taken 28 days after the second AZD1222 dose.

CDR3 DNA sequence: TGTGCCAGCAGCTTCAACAATGAGCAGTTCTTC. It encodes CASSFNNEQFF. V usage is TRBV7-2 and J usage is TRBJ2-1; D is ambiguous. The CDR3 runs to 11 residues. Germline CDR1 is SGHTA and CDR2 is FQGNSA. Trimming stripped 3 bases from V and 5 bases from J, with 2 bases between. The full variable domain, rest sourced from reference TRBV7-2 and TRBJ2-1, is GAGVSQSPSNKVTEKGKDVELRCDPISGHTALYWYRQSLGQGLEFLIYFQGNSAPDKSGLPSDRFSAERTGGSVSTLTIQRTQQEDSAVYLCASSFNNEQFFGPGTRLTVL.